This T cell receptor (beta chain) came from a study of blood T cell repertoires in COVID-19. Study overall: Nucleic acid was either cDNA or gDNA, and it came from T cells, B-cell-depleted T cells, or PBMCs.

By proportion, this clone is medium-sized. The CDR3 spans 14 residues. Trimming cost V 2 bases and J 3 bases; bases outside gene matches: 0. Germline V gene data show CDR1 as MNHNS and CDR2 as SASEGT. In the original workflow: The assay estimated nucleated cells by amplifying reference gene primers. Data came from immunoSEQ multiplex PCR; TCRdb stores just in-frame clones and leaves some out. V, J and clone size derive from that table, while D and trimming were established from the DNA sequence. The table has roughly 25,000 clones, around 72% seen once; the top ten hold about 40%. This sequence was found in an elderly woman with acute or convalescent COVID-19. J is TRBJ2-2 and V is TRBV6-1, with 7 positions matching TRBD1. Sequencing used peripheral blood. The DNA for the CDR3 is TGTGCCAGCAGTGAAACAGGGGACACCGGGGAGCTGTTTTTT. Translation: CASSETGDTGELFF.